These 30 T cell receptor beta chains came from one sample sequenced in a study of blood T cell repertoires in COVID-19 (dated by TCRdb to about 2020). Library preparation used the immunoSEQ multiplex PCR assay. The clones in this table, taken by TCRdb from immuneACCESS, are in-frame only. Not every clone is retained; where verified, under half of the shortfall comes from an unresolved V gene, and the cause of the rest is unknown. This sample has a few hundred thousand clones in its table, and 70% to 90% of those were observed once. The leading ten clones occupy 15% to 20% of the sample. The sequenced sample consisted of peripheral blood. The receptors derive from a man aged 50 or older with COVID-19, enrolled during active disease.

The rearrangement joins TRBV28 to TRBJ2-2; D possibly corresponds to TRBD1 (6 bases). The V end was cut by 6 bases, the J end by 1 base, with 9 bases between. Germline CDR1 is MDHEN and CDR2 is SYDVKM. The CDR3 extends over 14 amino acids. The CDR3 nucleotides are TGTGCCAGCAGACACAGGGTGAACACCGGGGAGCTGTTTTTT. It is translated as CASRHRVNTGELFF.

This sequence joins TRBV9 and TRBJ1-1; possibly TRBD1 for D (5 bases). This CDR3 contains 14 residues. Germline CDR1 reads SGDLS; CDR2 reads YYNGEE. The germline V and J ends were trimmed by 0 bases and 2 bases, with 8 bases remaining between them. The CDR3 DNA is TGTGCCAGCAGCGTAGGACAGTCTAACACTGAAGCTTTCTTT. Protein sequence: CASSVGQSNTEAFF.

This rearrangement joins TRBV7-6 to TRBJ1-4; TRBD1 might be the D (5 bases). Trimming cost V 5 bases and J 6 bases, with 25 bases left between them. The CDR3 extends over 18 amino acids. Germline assignment: CDR1 SGHVS and CDR2 FNYEAQ. CDR3: CASSRFGGIDGRDEKLFF. CDR3 sequence (DNA): TGTGCCAGCAGCCGCTTTGGGGGGATAGACGGGCGGGATGAAAAACTGTTTTTT.

The chain employs TRBV7-3 and TRBJ1-2; a weak D match, TRBD1 (6 bases). Germline lookup yields CDR1 SGHTA and CDR2 FQGTGA. This CDR3 comprises 15 residues. The germline V and J ends were trimmed by 5 bases and 3 bases, with 16 bases remaining between them. CDR3 in amino acids: CASSPTGPSDYGYTF. CDR3 DNA sequence: TGTGCCAGCAGCCCGACAGGACCGTCGGACTATGGCTACACCTTC. The full variable domain, completed using reference TRBV7-3 and TRBJ1-2, is GAGVSQTPSNKVTEKGKYVELRCDPISGHTALYWYRQSLGQGPEFLIYFQGTGAADDSGLPNDRFFAVRPEGSVSTLKIQRTERGDSAVYLCASSPTGPSDYGYTFGSGTRLTVV.

A few counts support this clone. Other DNA sequences of this sample code for an identical CDR3. J is TRBJ2-1 and V is TRBV9; 11 nucleotides align to TRBD2. The germline V gene has CDR1 SGDLS and CDR2 YYNGEE. The CDR3 has 15 residues. With V trimmed by 3 bases and J by 3 bases, 2 bases remained unmatched. The CDR3 nucleotides are TGTGCCAGCAGCGCCACTAGCGGGAGCTACAATGAGCAGTTCTTC. Amino acids: CASSATSGSYNEQFF.

The chain couples TRBV9 to TRBJ2-3; tentative D call: TRBD2 (5 bases). CDR3 size: 15 residues. Trimming shortened V by 0 bases and J by 6 bases, and 14 bases separated the two germline ends. Germline V gene lookup returns CDR1 SGDLS and CDR2 YYNGEE. The CDR3 nucleotides are TGTGCCAGCAGCGTAGTTGGTAGCGAAGTCGATACGCAGTATTTT. Its translation: CASSVVGSEVDTQYF.

The genes are TRBV30 and TRBJ1-1; no firm D call. Trimming removed 0 bases from V and 3 bases from J, with 8 bases in between. Per germline, CDR1 GTSNPN and CDR2 SVGIG (reference sequence). CDR3 length: 13 residues. CDR3 in amino acids: CAWSVISDTEAFF. The CDR3 DNA sequence: TGTGCCTGGAGTGTAATATCGGACACTGAAGCTTTCTTT.

The chain has TRBV5-4 and TRBJ1-1; 7 nucleotides line up with TRBD1. This CDR3 contains 14 residues. The V segment lost 0 bases and the J segment 7 bases; nucleotides outside the gene matches: 6. Germline V lookup: CDR1 SGHNT, CDR2 YYREEE (reference sequence). The CDR3 reads CASSLGTGFGEAFF. The CDR3 DNA reads TGTGCCAGCAGCTTGGGGACAGGTTTCGGTGAAGCTTTCTTT.

This clone was seen more than once but under ten times. The chain carries TRBV3-1 (or the pseudogene TRBV3-2) and TRBJ1-5; D might be TRBD1 (5 bases). Germline lookup yields CDR1 LGHDT and CDR2 YNNKEL (reference sequence). V was clipped by 6 bases and J by 5 bases, with 11 bases between them. The length of the CDR3 is 13 residues. CDR3 amino acids: CASSWGRDQPQHF. The CDR3 nucleotides read TGTGCCAGCAGTTGGGGCCGGGATCAGCCCCAGCATTTT.

The gene calls are TRBV6-6 and TRBJ2-1, with a weak D call TRBD2 (5 bases). The germline gives CDR1 MNHNY, CDR2 SVGAGI (reference sequence). Trimming left V 2 bases short and J 5 bases short, with 16 bases between. The length of the CDR3 is 16 residues. CDR3 protein: CASSYMDSPAHNEQFF. CDR3 DNA: TGTGCCAGCAGTTACATGGACTCCCCCGCCCACAATGAGCAGTTCTTC.

The V gene is TRBV7-2, the J gene TRBJ1-5, with a tentative D call TRBD1 (5 bases). The CDR3 is 15 residues long. Germline V gene data show CDR1 as SGHTA and CDR2 as FQGNSA. The V end was cut by 1 base, the J end by 3 bases, with 10 bases between. The CDR3 DNA reads TGTGCCAGCAGCTTAGGGTCGACAGCCAATCAGCCCCAGCATTTT. Amino acids: CASSLGSTANQPQHF.

V gene TRBV6-2 or TRBV6-3 combines with J gene TRBJ2-1; 10 bases are a match to TRBD2. The trim removed 0 bases at V and 0 bases at J, leaving 2 bases unmatched. Germline V gene data show CDR1 as MNHEY and CDR2 as SVGEGT. The CDR3 is 17 residues long. CDR3 nucleotide sequence: TGTGCCAGCAGTTACTCGTTAGCGGGGGGCTCCTACAATGAGCAGTTCTTC. Amino acids: CASSYSLAGGSYNEQFF.

The rearrangement uses TRBV5-1 and TRBJ2-1; weak D call: TRBD1 (5 bases). The CDR3 totals 14 residues. The germline CDR1 and CDR2 sequences are SGHRS and YFSETQ. The V end was cut by 2 bases, the J end by 3 bases, with 9 bases between. This CDR3 is CASSLGVVYNEQFF. DNA of the CDR3: TGCGCCAGCAGCTTAGGGGTCGTCTACAATGAGCAGTTCTTC.

Written as DNA, the CDR3 is TGTGCCTGGAGTCAGGGCGCTGGAAACACCATATATTTT. Protein product: CAWSQGAGNTIYF. This chain connects TRBV30 to TRBJ1-3, with D possibly being TRBD1 (5 bases). V lost 2 bases and J 2 bases, leaving 7 bases between the germline ends. CDR1 GTSNPN and CDR2 SVGIG come from the germline V gene (reference sequence). The CDR3 has 13 amino acids. Using reference TRBV30 and TRBJ1-3 for the parts outside the CDR3, the full variable domain is SQTIHQWPATLVQPVGSPLSLECTVEGTSNPNLYWYRQAAGRGLQLLFYSVGIGQISSEVPQNLSASRPQDRQFILSSKKLLLSDSGFYLCAWSQGAGNTIYFGEGSWLTVV.

The chain has TRBV20-1 and TRBJ1-1, with D possibly TRBD1 on 5 matching bases. CDR1 and CDR2 from the germline V gene are DFQATT and SNEGSKA (reference sequence). V lost 7 bases and J lost 5, with 11 bases in between. This CDR3 is 11 amino acids long. CDR3 nucleotides: TGCAGTGTTCCGGGGGGGACTGAAGCTTTCTTT. Translation: CSVPGGTEAFF.

The gene calls are TRBV7-8 and TRBJ1-4; D is possibly TRBD1 (6 bases). CDR3 length: 16 amino acids. Germline CDR1 and CDR2: SGHVS and FQNEAQ. V lost 5 bases and J lost 4, with 17 bases in between. The CDR3 spells CASSRSGGDNNEKLFF. In DNA, the CDR3 is TGTGCCAGCAGCCGCAGCGGGGGGGACAATAATGAAAAACTGTTTTTT.

The chain combines TRBV3-1 (or the pseudogene TRBV3-2) with TRBJ2-7, with TRBD1 matching 7 bases. The germline V gene has CDR1 LGHDT and CDR2 YNNKEL (reference sequence). CDR3 size: 16 residues. The V segment lost 2 bases and the J segment 3 bases; nucleotides outside the gene matches: 10. The CDR3 spells CASSQPIQTGFYEQYF. CDR3 DNA: TGTGCCAGCAGCCAACCCATCCAGACAGGGTTCTACGAGCAGTACTTC.

V gene TRBV18 combines with J gene TRBJ2-7; D might be TRBD2 (5 bases). This CDR3 has 13 amino acids. Germline-derived CDR1 and CDR2 are KGHSH and LQKENI. V was trimmed by 4 bases and J by 2 bases, leaving 9 bases between them. CDR3 DNA sequence: TGTGCCAGCTCACTGGCGGGTACCTACGAGCAGTACTTC. Amino acids: CASSLAGTYEQYF.

This rearrangement joins TRBV6-5 to TRBJ2-7, with D possibly matching TRBD1 (6 bases). V dropped 2 bases and J dropped 2 bases, with 13 bases sitting between them. Per the germline V gene, CDR1 is MNHEY and CDR2 is SVGAGI. The CDR3 is made up of 15 amino acids. CDR3 protein: CASSYPRGLPYEQYF. The CDR3 nucleotides are TGTGCCAGCAGTTACCCCAGGGGATTGCCCTACGAGCAGTACTTC.

The rearrangement links TRBV6-5 to TRBJ1-5, with a possible D match to TRBD1 (5 bases). Trimming removed 7 bases from V and 3 bases from J, with 13 bases in between. There are 14 residues in the CDR3. Germline CDR1 is MNHEY and CDR2 is SVGAGI. CDR3 amino acids: CASTPPRDNQPQHF. CDR3 sequence (DNA): TGTGCCAGCACCCCCCCCAGGGACAATCAGCCCCAGCATTTT.

The chain employs TRBV18 and TRBJ1-2, with D possibly matching TRBD1 (5 bases). V was clipped by 5 bases and J by 4 bases, with 14 bases between them. CDR1 is KGHSH, CDR2 LQKENI, per germline. The CDR3 extends over 14 amino acids. Written as DNA, the CDR3 is TGTGCCAGCTCAGAGACCCCGCAGGGCTATGGCTACACCTTC. Its protein is CASSETPQGYGYTF.

The chain combines TRBV10-3 with TRBJ1-2; D gene unclear. Germline V gene lookup returns CDR1 ENHRY and CDR2 SYGVKD. The CDR3 is 13 residues long. V shed 3 bases and J shed 4 bases, with 9 bases lying between them. CDR3 DNA: TGTGCCATCAGTGACACGGTCGGCTATGGCTACACCTTC. Translated, it gives CAISDTVGYGYTF.

J is TRBJ2-7 and V is TRBV2; 13 nucleotides agree with TRBD2. The CDR3 is 14 residues long. The V gene end was trimmed by 7 bases and the J gene end by 6 bases; junction bases not matched to a gene: 6. Looked up from germline, CDR1 is SNHLY and CDR2 is FYNNEI. This CDR3 is CASIPGLAGREQYF. DNA for the CDR3: TGTGCCAGCATTCCGGGACTAGCGGGACGCGAGCAGTACTTC.

This chain links TRBV10-1 with TRBJ2-1, with TRBD2 matching 8 bases. Germline CDR1 is WNHNN and CDR2 is SYGVQD (reference sequence). V lost 5 bases to trimming and J lost 7 bases; unmatched junction nucleotides: 13. This CDR3 has 16 amino acids. The CDR3 DNA reads TGCGCCAGCAGTATGGGATCAAGCGGGAGTGGGAATGAGCAGTTCTTC. It codes for CASSMGSSGSGNEQFF.

The chain uses TRBV19 and TRBJ2-2; TRBD2 agrees at 9 bases. V trimming: 3 bases; J trimming: 5 bases; junction bases outside the gene matches: 7. CDR3 length: 16 residues. Germline CDR1 LNHDA, CDR2 SQIVND (reference sequence). The CDR3 region is CASSILSGRRTGELFF. In DNA form, the CDR3 reads TGTGCCAGTAGTATTCTAAGCGGGAGGCGTACCGGGGAGCTGTTTTTT.

The gene calls are TRBV19 and TRBJ2-5; TRBD1 matches at 10 bases. This CDR3 comprises 13 residues. Trimming removed 6 bases from V and 3 bases from J; junction bases left unmatched: 1. Germline V CDR1 and CDR2: LNHDA, SQIVND (reference sequence). The CDR3 sequence: CASRGTGEETQYF. CDR3 coding DNA: TGTGCCAGTAGGGGGACAGGGGAAGAGACCCAGTACTTC.

The gene calls are TRBV30 and TRBJ2-2; the D is unclear. Germline V gene sequence: CDR1 GTSNPN, CDR2 SVGIG (reference sequence). V lost 0 bases to trimming and J lost 8 bases, with 7 bases between them. CDR3 size: 12 residues. The CDR3 loop reads CAWSVGAGELFF. In DNA, the CDR3 is TGTGCCTGGAGTGTCGGAGCAGGGGAGCTGTTTTTT.

This chain joins TRBV6-5 and TRBJ2-2, with TRBD1 identical over 10 bases. V trimming: 5 bases; J trimming: 5 bases; junction bases outside the gene matches: 5. The CDR3 consists of 15 residues. CDR1 and CDR2 (germline): MNHEY, SVGAGI. In nucleotides, the CDR3 is TGTGCCAGCAGTAAACCGGGACAGGGGACCGGGGAGCTGTTTTTT. Amino acids: CASSKPGQGTGELFF.

CDR3 sequence reads: CASRGGQSPNQPQHF. DNA for the CDR3: TGTGCCAGCAGGGGGGGACAGTCTCCAAATCAGCCCCAGCATTTT. The V gene is TRBV2, the J gene TRBJ1-5; 7 nucleotides agree with TRBD1. Germline CDR1 and CDR2: SNHLY and FYNNEI. This CDR3 is 15 amino acids long. V shed 6 bases, J shed 4 bases, and the junction held 9 bases outside the gene matches.

The rearrangement joins TRBV18 to TRBJ2-7, with D perhaps matching TRBD2 (6 bases). The germline CDR1 and CDR2 sequences are KGHSH and LQKENI. Trimming pared 8 bases from V and 5 bases from J, leaving 16 bases between. The CDR3 length is 13 residues. Written as DNA, the CDR3 is TGTGCCAGCGCCGGAGGGGCCTGGGACGAGCAGTACTTC. This codes for CASAGGAWDEQYF.